A selection of T cell receptor beta chains follows, all from one sample in a study of T cell clonotyping in hematopoietic cell transplantation. Assay used: immunoSEQ multiplex PCR; TCRdb lists only in-frame clones, some missing. The sample lists 25,000 to 30,000 clones, 70% to 85% seen once, with approximately 24% in the top ten. This specimen was peripheral blood mononuclear cells, taken before stem cell transplant. Receptors originate from a woman between 55 and 75 years old with acute myeloid leukemia. Some clones in this sample may be carry-over from other donors' samples. CDR3s include the opening cysteine and the closing phenylalanine or tryptophan. The D gene is left open where the match is weak. A row's size may be missing; if present it is once, few, many or a size class.

j_gene	v_gene	abundance	d_gene	CDR3nt	CDR3aa
TRBJ2-7	TRBV10-2	-	-	TGCGCCAGCAGTGAGATTGGCAGTTCCTACGAGCAGTACTTC	CASSEIGSSYEQYF
TRBJ1-5	TRBV5-5	-	-	TGTGCCAGCAGCGCCCGGACAGCCAATCAGCCCCAGCATTTT	CASSARTANQPQHF
TRBJ1-2	TRBV2	-	-	TGTGCCAGACAGAGCCCTAACTATGGCTACACCTTC	CARQSPNYGYTF
TRBJ2-3	TRBV9	-	-	TGTGCCAGCGGGGGCCCGGCCGCAGATACGCAGTATTTT	CASGGPAADTQYF
TRBJ1-6	TRBV27	-	TRBD1	TGTGCCAGCAGAGGACAGGGTTCCTATAATTCACCCCTCCACTTT	CASRGQGSYNSPLHF
TRBJ1-1	TRBV15	few	-	TGTGCCACCAGCAGAGATGGCAGTTTGAACACTGAAGCTTTCTTT	CATSRDGSLNTEAFF
TRBJ2-4	TRBV14	-	TRBD1	TGTGCCAGCAGCCCACTAATGGACAGGGGGCTCGGGGCCAAAAACATTCAGTACTTC	CASSPLMDRGLGAKNIQYF
TRBJ2-7	TRBV27	-	TRBD2	TGTGCCAGCAGTTTATCGATCAGCGGGAGCTCCTACGAGCAGTACTTC	CASSLSISGSSYEQYF
TRBJ2-3	TRBV10-3	-	TRBD2	TGTGCCATCAGTGGGCTAGCGGGAGGCCCGACCCCCAGTGATACGCAGTATTTT	CAISGLAGGPTPSDTQYF
TRBJ1-2	TRBV12-5	-	-	TGTGCTAGTGGTTTGTTCTCATCAGGGTATGGCTACACCTTC	CASGLFSSGYGYTF
TRBJ2-7	TRBV28	-	TRBD2	TGTGCCAGCAGTCCCTACGGAGCGGGAATGTCGCACGAGCAGTACTTC	CASSPYGAGMSHEQYF
TRBJ2-7	TRBV7-2	once	-	TGTGCCAGCAGCTCGCTGACTAGTACGTCCTACGAGCAGTACTTC	CASSSLTSTSYEQYF
TRBJ1-1	TRBV10-3	-	-	TGTGCCATTTTGACAGTAAACACTGAAGCTTTCTTT	CAILTVNTEAFF
TRBJ1-3	TRBV6-5	-	-	TGTGCCAGCAGTTACACCCCCGAGGGCGCCATATATTTT	CASSYTPEGAIYF
TRBJ2-5	TRBV9	large	TRBD1	TGTGCCAGCAGCCCAGGGACAGGGGATGTCGAGACCCAGTACTTC	CASSPGTGDVETQYF
TRBJ2-4	TRBV7-2	-	TRBD2	TGTGCCAGCAGCCCCCAGTTAGCGGGAGGGCCCGCCAAAAACATTCAGTACTTC	CASSPQLAGGPAKNIQYF
TRBJ2-2	TRBV28	-	TRBD1	TGTGCCAGCTCTGACAGGGGGAACACCGGGGAGCTGTTTTTT	CASSDRGNTGELFF
TRBJ1-2	TRBV11-2	few	-	TGTGCCAGCAGCTCATCTCGGGACACTAACTATGGCTACACCTTC	CASSSSRDTNYGYTF
TRBJ1-3	TRBV4-3	few	-	TGCGCCAGCAGCCAAGAATCGGTCACCCACTCTGGAAACACCATATATTTT	CASSQESVTHSGNTIYF
TRBJ2-2	TRBV7-2	-	-	TGTGCCAGCAGCTACGGGTGGGGGACCGGGGAGCTGTTTTTT	CASSYGWGTGELFF
TRBJ2-2	TRBV5-1	-	-	TGCGCCAGCAGCTTAAGCGCGAACACCGGGGAGCTGTTTTTT	CASSLSANTGELFF
TRBJ2-7	TRBV27	once	TRBD2	TGTGCCAGCAGTGACCGACTAGCGGGGGGGGTTTACGAGCAGTACTTC	CASSDRLAGGVYEQYF
TRBJ1-1	TRBV10-1	-	-	TGCGCCAGCAGTGAGAGGGAGGGCCAGCACGAGGGGACTGAAGCTTTCTTT	CASSEREGQHEGTEAFF
TRBJ2-5	TRBV14	once	-	TGTGCCAGCAGCCAATACGTCCAAGAGACCCAGTACTTC	CASSQYVQETQYF
TRBJ1-5	TRBV29-1	-	TRBD1	TGCAGCGTAAGACAGGGTCATAGCAATCAGCCCCAGCATTTT	CSVRQGHSNQPQHF
TRBJ1-6	TRBV7-2	-	-	TGTGCCAGCAGCTTGTGGCAGTCAGCCTATAATTCACCCCTCCACTTT	CASSLWQSAYNSPLHF
TRBJ1-2	TRBV7-9	-	-	TGTGCCAGCAGCGGAGGGATAACTCTCGACTATGGCTACACCTTC	CASSGGITLDYGYTF
TRBJ1-5	TRBV19	few	-	TGTGCCACAAGACAGGAATTCAATCAGCCCCAGCATTTT	CATRQEFNQPQHF
TRBJ2-6	TRBV19	-	-	TGTGCCAGTAGTTCCGGTGGGGGGACCACCTCTGGGGCCAACGTCCTGACTTTC	CASSSGGGTTSGANVLTF
TRBJ2-2	TRBV5-6	once	-	TGTGCCAGCAGCTTGGGGGGGATTAACACCGGGGAGCTGTTTTTT	CASSLGGINTGELFF
TRBJ2-7	TRBV4-3	-	TRBD2	TGCGCCAGCAGCCAAGAGGCTAGCGGTGGCTCCTACGAGCAGTACTTC	CASSQEASGGSYEQYF
TRBJ2-1	TRBV5-1	-	-	TGCGCCAGCAGCCTCCGGGACACTCCCGGGGAGCAGTTCTTC	CASSLRDTPGEQFF
TRBJ2-3	TRBV10-3	-	-	TGTGCCATCAGTGAGAGGGCCTACACGGATACGCAGTATTTT	CAISERAYTDTQYF
TRBJ2-2	TRBV19	once	-	TGTGCCAGTAGTTCGCGAAAGAACACCGGGGAGCTGTTTTTT	CASSSRKNTGELFF
TRBJ2-1	TRBV27	-	TRBD1	TGTGCCAGCAGGCCCCCGTACAGGGGCAATGAGCAGTTCTTC	CASRPPYRGNEQFF